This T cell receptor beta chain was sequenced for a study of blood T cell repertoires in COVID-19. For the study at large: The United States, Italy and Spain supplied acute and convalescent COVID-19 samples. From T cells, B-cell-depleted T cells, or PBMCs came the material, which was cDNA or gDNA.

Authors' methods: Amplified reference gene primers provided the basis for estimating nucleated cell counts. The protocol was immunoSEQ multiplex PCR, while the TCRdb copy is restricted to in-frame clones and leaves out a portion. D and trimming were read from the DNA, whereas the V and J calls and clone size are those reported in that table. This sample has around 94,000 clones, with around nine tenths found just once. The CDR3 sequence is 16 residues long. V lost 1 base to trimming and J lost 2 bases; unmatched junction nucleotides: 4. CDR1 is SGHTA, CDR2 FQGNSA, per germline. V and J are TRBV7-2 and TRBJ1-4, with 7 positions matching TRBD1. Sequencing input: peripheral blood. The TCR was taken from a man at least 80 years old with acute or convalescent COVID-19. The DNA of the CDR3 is TGTGCCAGCAGCTTAGGGGGGACAGAGACTAATGAAAAACTGTTTTTT. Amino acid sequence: CASSLGGTETNEKLFF.